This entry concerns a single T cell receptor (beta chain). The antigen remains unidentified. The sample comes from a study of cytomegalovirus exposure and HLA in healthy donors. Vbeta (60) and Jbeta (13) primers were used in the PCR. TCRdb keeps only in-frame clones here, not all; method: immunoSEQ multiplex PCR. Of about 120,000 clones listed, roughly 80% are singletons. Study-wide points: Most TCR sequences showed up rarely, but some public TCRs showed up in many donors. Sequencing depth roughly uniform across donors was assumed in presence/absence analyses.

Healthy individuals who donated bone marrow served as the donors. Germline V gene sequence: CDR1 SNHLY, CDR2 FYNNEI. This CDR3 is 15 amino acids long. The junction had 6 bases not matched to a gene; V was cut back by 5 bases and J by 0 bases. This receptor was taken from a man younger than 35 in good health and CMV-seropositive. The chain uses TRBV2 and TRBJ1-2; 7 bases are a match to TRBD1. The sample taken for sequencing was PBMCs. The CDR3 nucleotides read TGTGCCAGCAGTTGGGGCGGGACAGCTAACTATGGCTACACCTTC. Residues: CASSWGGTANYGYTF. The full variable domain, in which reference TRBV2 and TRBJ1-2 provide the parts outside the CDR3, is EPEVTQTPSHQVTQMGQEVILRCVPISNHLYFYWYRQILGQKVEFLVSFYNNEISEKSEIFDDQFSVERPDGSNFTLKIRSTKLEDSAMYFCASSWGGTANYGYTFGSGTRLTVV.